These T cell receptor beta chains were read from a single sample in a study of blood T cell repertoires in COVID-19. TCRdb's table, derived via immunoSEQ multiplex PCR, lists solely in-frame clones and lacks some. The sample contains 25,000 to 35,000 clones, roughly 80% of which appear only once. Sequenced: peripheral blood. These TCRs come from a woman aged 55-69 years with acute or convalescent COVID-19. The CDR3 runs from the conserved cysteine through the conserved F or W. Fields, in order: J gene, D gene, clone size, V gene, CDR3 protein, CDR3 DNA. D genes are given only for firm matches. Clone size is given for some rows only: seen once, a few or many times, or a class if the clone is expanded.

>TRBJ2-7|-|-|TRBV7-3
CASSLTGLARDEQYF
TGTGCCAGCAGCCTAACGGGCCTCGCCAGGGACGAGCAGTACTTC
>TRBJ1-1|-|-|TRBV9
CASSVGGRSNTEAFF
TGTGCCAGCAGCGTCGGAGGGAGATCGAACACTGAAGCTTTCTTT
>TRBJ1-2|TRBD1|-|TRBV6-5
CASSYRDSARYTF
TGTGCCAGCAGTTACCGGGACAGCGCCCGCTACACCTTC
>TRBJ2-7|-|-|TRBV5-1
CASSLGAGSYEQYF
TGCGCCAGCAGCTTGGGTGCGGGGAGTTACGAGCAGTACTTC
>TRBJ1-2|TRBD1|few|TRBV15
CATSTRQGTVLGGYTF
TGTGCCACCAGCACAAGACAGGGGACCGTTCTGGGGGGCTACACCTTC
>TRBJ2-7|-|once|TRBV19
CASSSGKGYEQYF
TGTGCCAGTAGTAGCGGGAAGGGGTACGAGCAGTACTTC
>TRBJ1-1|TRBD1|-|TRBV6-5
CASSYVGTGGTEAFF
TGTGCCAGCAGTTACGTCGGGACAGGGGGGACTGAAGCTTTCTTT
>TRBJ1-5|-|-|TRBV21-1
CASSPLYRGHQPQHF
TGTGCCAGCAGCCCCCTTTACAGGGGGCACCAGCCCCAGCATTTT
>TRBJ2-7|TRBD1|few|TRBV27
CASSPMDRARYEQYF
TGTGCCAGCAGTCCGATGGACAGGGCGAGGTACGAGCAGTACTTC
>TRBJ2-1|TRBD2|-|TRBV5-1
CASSNPAGGPYNEQFF
TGCGCCAGCAGCAACCCAGCGGGGGGGCCCTACAATGAGCAGTTCTTC
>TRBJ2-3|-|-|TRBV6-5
CASSRDISSDTQYF
TGTGCCAGCAGTCGGGACATCTCGTCAGATACGCAGTATTTT
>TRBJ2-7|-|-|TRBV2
CASSEVSGARGEQYF
TGTGCCAGCAGTGAAGTATCCGGAGCAAGGGGCGAGCAGTACTTC
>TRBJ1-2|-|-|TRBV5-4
CASSQKATGSYGYTF
TGTGCCAGCAGCCAAAAAGCGACAGGATCCTATGGCTACACCTTC
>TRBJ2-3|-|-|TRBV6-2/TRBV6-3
CASSYSRDTQYF
TGTGCCAGCAGTTATAGTAGAGATACGCAGTATTTT
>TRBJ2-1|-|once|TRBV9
CASSVGSTYNEQFF
TGTGCCAGCAGCGTAGGCAGTACCTACAATGAGCAGTTCTTC
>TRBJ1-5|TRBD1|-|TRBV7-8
CASSLEGQYSNQPQHF
TGTGCCAGCAGCTTAGAGGGACAGTATAGCAATCAGCCCCAGCATTTT
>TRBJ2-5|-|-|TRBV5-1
CASSLKGLQETQYF
TGCGCCAGCAGCTTGAAGGGACTTCAAGAGACCCAGTACTTC
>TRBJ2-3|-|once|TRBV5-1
CASSLVPGAGATDTQYF
TGCGCCAGCAGCTTGGTACCAGGGGCGGGGGCCACAGATACGCAGTATTTT
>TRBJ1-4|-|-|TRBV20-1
CSVNRVEKLFF
TGCAGCGTAAACAGGGTTGAAAAACTGTTTTTT
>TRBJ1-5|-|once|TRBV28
CASRPTGLRSNQPQHF
TGTGCCAGCAGGCCCACAGGGCTTCGTTCCAATCAGCCCCAGCATTTT
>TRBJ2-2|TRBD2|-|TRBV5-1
CASSWTGTSGGNTGELFF
TGCGCCAGCAGCTGGACCGGGACTAGCGGGGGGAACACCGGGGAGCTGTTTTTT
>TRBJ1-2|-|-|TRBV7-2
CASSVSSGGGYTF
TGTGCCAGCAGCGTCTCATCGGGAGGTGGCTACACCTTC
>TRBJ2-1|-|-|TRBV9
CASSVGWGHNEQFF
TGTGCCAGCAGCGTAGGCTGGGGCCACAATGAGCAGTTCTTC
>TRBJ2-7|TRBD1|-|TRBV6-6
CASRDWTGVNEQYF
TGTGCCAGCAGGGATTGGACAGGGGTCAACGAGCAGTACTTC
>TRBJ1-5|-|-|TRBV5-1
CASSFGRGQPQHF
TGCGCCAGCAGCTTTGGACGGGGGCAGCCCCAGCATTTT
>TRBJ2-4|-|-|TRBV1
CTSKGVEGRAKNIQYF
TGCACCAGCAAAGGTGTGGAGGGAAGGGCCAAAAACATTCAGTACTTC
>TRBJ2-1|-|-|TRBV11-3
CASSLERGHEQFF
TGTGCCAGCAGCTTAGAGCGGGGACATGAGCAGTTCTTC
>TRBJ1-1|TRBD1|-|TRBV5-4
CASSLAGTGHTEAFF
TGTGCCAGCAGCTTGGCCGGGACAGGGCACACTGAAGCTTTCTTT
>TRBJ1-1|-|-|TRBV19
CASSHRASRGGNTEAFF
TGTGCCAGTAGCCATCGGGCCTCTCGAGGGGGTAACACTGAAGCTTTCTTT
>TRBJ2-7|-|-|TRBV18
CASSPPGGAFYEQYF
TGTGCCAGCTCACCACCCGGAGGGGCGTTTTACGAGCAGTACTTC
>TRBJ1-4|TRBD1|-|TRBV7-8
CASSRTFQGANEKLFF
TGTGCCAGCAGCCGAACCTTCCAGGGGGCAAATGAAAAACTGTTTTTT
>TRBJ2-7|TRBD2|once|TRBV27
CASSPLRGGRYEQYF
TGTGCCAGCAGTCCCCTCCGGGGAGGGCGCTACGAGCAGTACTTC
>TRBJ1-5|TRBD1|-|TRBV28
CASSFQGGPMSQHF
TGTGCCAGCAGTTTTCAGGGGGGACCGATGTCCCAGCATTTT
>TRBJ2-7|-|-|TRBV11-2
CASSPDSYEQYF
TGTGCCAGCAGCCCGGACAGTTACGAGCAGTACTTC
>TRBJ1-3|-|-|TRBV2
CASSRTFSGNTIYF
TGTGCCAGCAGTAGAACTTTCTCTGGAAACACCATATATTTT
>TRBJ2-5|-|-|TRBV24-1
CATSDPRYLQETQYF
TGTGCCACCAGTGATCCCCGGTACTTGCAAGAGACCCAGTACTTC
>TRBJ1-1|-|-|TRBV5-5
CASSFVSGQMNTEAFF
TGTGCCAGCAGCTTCGTATCAGGGCAGATGAACACTGAAGCTTTCTTT
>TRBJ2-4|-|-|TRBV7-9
CASSPRDSYKNIQYF
TGTGCCAGCAGTCCCCGAGACAGTTACAAAAACATTCAGTACTTC
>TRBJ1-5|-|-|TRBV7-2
CASSVSGTNSNQPQHF
TGTGCCAGCAGCGTATCCGGGACAAATAGCAATCAGCCCCAGCATTTT
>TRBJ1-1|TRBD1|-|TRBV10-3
CAISESGGGLNTEAFF
TGTGCCATCAGTGAGTCAGGGGGCGGATTGAACACTGAAGCTTTCTTT
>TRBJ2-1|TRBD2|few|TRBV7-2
CASSLLAGGSNEQFF
TGTGCCAGCAGCTTACTAGCGGGGGGCTCCAATGAGCAGTTCTTC
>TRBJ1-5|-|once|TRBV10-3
CAISDRNQPQHF
TGTGCCATCAGTGACAGAAATCAGCCCCAGCATTTT
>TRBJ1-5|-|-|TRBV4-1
CASSQDVSSSNQPQHF
TGCGCCAGCAGCCAAGACGTTAGTTCGAGCAATCAGCCCCAGCATTTT
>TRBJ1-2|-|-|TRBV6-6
CASSPLSREYAYTF
TGTGCCAGCTCACCGTTAAGCAGGGAATATGCCTACACCTTC
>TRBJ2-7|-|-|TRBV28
CASSPRGAGSYEQYF
TGTGCCAGCAGCCCTCGCGGGGCTGGGTCCTACGAGCAGTACTTC
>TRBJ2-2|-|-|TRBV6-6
CASSGIRETNTGELFF
TGTGCCAGCAGTGGCATCCGGGAGACGAACACCGGGGAGCTGTTTTTT
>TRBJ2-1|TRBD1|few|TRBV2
CASSERTGDHEQFF
TGTGCCAGCAGTGAGCGGACAGGGGACCATGAGCAGTTCTTC
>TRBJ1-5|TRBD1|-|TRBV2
CASSRTGIQPQHF
TGTGCCAGCAGCCGGACAGGGATTCAGCCCCAGCATTTT
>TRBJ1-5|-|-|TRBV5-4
CASSSAGDNQPQHF
TGTGCCAGCAGCTCCGCGGGGGACAATCAGCCCCAGCATTTT
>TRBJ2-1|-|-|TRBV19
CASGSEGWAYNEQFF
TGTGCCAGTGGTTCGGAGGGTTGGGCCTACAATGAGCAGTTCTTC